The 18 T cell receptor beta chains in this list originate from one sample, sequenced in a study of naive and memory T cell subsets. Two oligonucleotides, mixed equimolar, formed the beta constant-region primer covering TRBC1 and TRBC2. The ligated cDNA underwent four PCR rounds using SP2 and nested alpha and beta constant-region primers. Via MiXCR, TCRdb re-called the UMI-ligation and nested PCR reads, giving one row per CDR3 protein. The repertoire holds approximately 140,000 distinct CDR3 sequences, with about 20% as singletons. Overall study results and limits: A few larger clonotypes appeared in naive repertoires, especially CD8, possibly memory cells re-expressing CD45RA.

Their recognized antigens are unknown. The material sequenced was naive CD8+ T cells from blood. The receptors here all came from a human donor in good health.

J is TRBJ2-1 and V is TRBV28; 7 bases are shared with TRBD1. Germline values: CDR1 MDHEN, CDR2 SYDVKM. The CDR3 totals 14 residues. Losses at the gene ends were 3 bases for V and 8 bases for J; bases not matched to a gene: 7. This CDR3 is CASSFATGYHEQFF. The CDR3 coding sequence is TGTGCCAGCAGTTTCGCGACAGGGTATCATGAGCAGTTCTTC. The whole variable domain, remainder taken from reference TRBV28 and TRBJ2-1, is DVKVTQSSRYLVKRTGEKVFLECVQDMDHENMFWYRQDPGLGLRLIYFSYDVKMKEKGDIPEGYSVSREKKERFSLILESASTNQTSMYLCASSFATGYHEQFFGPGTRLTVL.

This clonotype was recorded many times. The chain is built from TRBV29-1 and TRBJ2-7, with TRBD1 matching over 7 bases. The CDR3 sequence is 14 residues long. Germline assignment: CDR1 SQVTM and CDR2 ANQGSEA. Trimming cost V 7 bases and J 0 bases; bases outside gene matches: 9. CDR3 in amino acids: CSAGQEGSSYEQYF. CDR3 sequence (DNA): TGCAGCGCCGGACAGGAAGGAAGCTCCTACGAGCAGTACTTC.

This rearrangement joins TRBV12-5 to TRBJ1-6; perhaps TRBD1 as D (6 bases). This CDR3 is built from 14 residues. The ends were cut back, 1 base at V and 5 bases at J, with 6 bases in the middle. Germline CDR1 and CDR2: LGHNT and FRNRAP. CDR3 sequence (DNA): TGTGCTAGTGGTTTGGGACAGGATAATTCACCCCTCCACTTT. Amino acids: CASGLGQDNSPLHF.

This chain links TRBV9 with TRBJ2-1; the match to TRBD2 covers 8 bases. CDR3 size: 16 residues. Germline V lookup: CDR1 SGDLS, CDR2 YYNGEE. J gave up 2 bases and V 0 bases, and 4 bases lay outside the gene matches. The CDR3 loop reads CASSVGTSLTYNEQFF. The CDR3 DNA reads TGTGCCAGCAGCGTAGGGACTAGCCTTACCTACAATGAGCAGTTCTTC.

This clonotype was counted a few times. The chain links TRBV28 to TRBJ1-1; D uncertain. With 8 bases removed from V and 5 bases from J, the gap between germline ends came to 12 bases. Looked up from germline, CDR1 is MDHEN and CDR2 is SYDVKM. CDR3 size: 12 residues. This CDR3 reads CASQRGGTEAFF. CDR3 in DNA: TGTGCCAGCCAACGGGGAGGAACTGAAGCTTTCTTT.

The V call is TRBV7-9, the J call TRBJ2-2; D is possibly TRBD2 (5 bases). V lost 4 bases to trimming and J lost 7 bases, with 16 bases between them. This CDR3 region has 15 residues. Germline-derived CDR1 and CDR2 are SEHNR and FQNEAQ (reference sequence). For the CDR3, the DNA is TGTGCCAGCAGCTCAACCGGGGAAGAAGGCGGGGAGCTGTTTTTT. Its translation: CASSSTGEEGGELFF.

This clonotype was recorded a few times. The chain carries TRBV12-3 or TRBV12-4 and TRBJ2-3, with 7 bases fitting TRBD1. The CDR3 runs to 17 residues. V dropped 0 bases and J dropped 0; count of bases not matched to a gene: 6. CDR3 bases: TGTGCCAGCAGTTTAGCGGGAACAGGGGTTAGCACAGATACGCAGTATTTT. Translated: CASSLAGTGVSTDTQYF.

The chain uses TRBV5-4 and TRBJ2-2, with no clear D. V was shortened by 1 base and J by 1 base, with 5 bases between the two germline ends. This CDR3 is built from 14 residues. CDR1 is SGHNT and CDR2 is YYREEE in the germline V gene (reference sequence). CDR3 in amino acids: CASSLRENTGELFF. The DNA for the CDR3 is TGTGCCAGCAGCTTGAGGGAGAACACCGGGGAGCTGTTTTTT.

This clonotype has a handful of counts. The chain joins TRBV7-2 to TRBJ1-5; 8 nucleotides line up with TRBD1. This CDR3 region has 14 residues. Germline CDR1 and CDR2: SGHTA and FQGNSA. The ends lost 4 bases at V and 5 bases at J; junction bases unmatched: 4. CDR3 nucleotides: TGTGCCAGCAGCTCGGACAGGGCTGATCAGCCCCAGCATTTT. Protein product: CASSSDRADQPQHF.

This clonotype turned up a few times. The genes are TRBV28 and TRBJ2-1, with D tentatively TRBD2 (6 bases). This CDR3 region has 15 residues. V lost 3 bases and J lost 4, with 13 bases in between. Germline values: CDR1 MDHEN, CDR2 SYDVKM. The chain's CDR3 is CASSLWQAGYNEQFF. The CDR3 DNA follows: TGTGCCAGCAGTTTGTGGCAGGCGGGGTACAATGAGCAGTTCTTC.

The J gene is TRBJ2-7, the V gene TRBV6-6; possibly TRBD1 for D (6 bases). The CDR3 runs to 15 residues. Germline values: CDR1 MNHNY, CDR2 SVGAGI (reference sequence). Trimming left V 2 bases short and J 5 bases short, with 16 bases between. CDR3 region: CASSYVQGYRNEQYF. Here the CDR3 DNA reads TGTGCCAGCAGTTACGTCCAGGGGTATAGGAACGAGCAGTACTTC.

This rearrangement joins TRBV27 to TRBJ1-6; possible D gene TRBD1, 5 bases. Germline-derived CDR1 and CDR2 are MNHEY and SMNVEV (reference sequence). Trimming cost V 4 bases and J 8 bases, with 15 bases left between them. The CDR3 totals 15 residues. The CDR3 coding sequence is TGTGCCAGCAGTTCGGGGCTTTGGGACGATTCACCCCTCCACTTT. Translation gives CASSSGLWDDSPLHF.

This clonotype was seen a few times. The J gene is TRBJ2-7, the V gene TRBV20-1, with 7 bases aligning to TRBD2. CDR3 length: 13 amino acids. CDR1 DFQATT and CDR2 SNEGSKA come from the germline V gene (reference sequence). The CDR3 DNA sequence: TGCAGCGCCGGGGCTAGCGGACCCTACGAGCAGTACTTC. Amino acid sequence: CSAGASGPYEQYF.

In DNA, the CDR3 is TGTGCCATCAGTCAGGGCCTCATAGACACTGAAGCTTTCTTT. Residues: CAISQGLIDTEAFF. This chain uses TRBV10-3 with TRBJ1-1, with D possibly TRBD1 on 5 matching bases. The V end lost 5 bases, the J end lost 3 bases, and 13 bases lay between the germline ends. Germline assignment: CDR1 ENHRY and CDR2 SYGVKD. CDR3 length: 14 residues.

This rearrangement joins TRBV12-3 or TRBV12-4 to TRBJ1-2; D is perhaps TRBD1 (5 bases). V lost 3 bases and J lost 3, with 11 bases in between. CDR3 length: 14 residues. CDR3 sequence: CASSLAGTHYGYTF. The CDR3 DNA follows: TGTGCCAGCAGTTTGGCAGGGACCCACTATGGCTACACCTTC.

V usage is TRBV12-3 or TRBV12-4 and J usage is TRBJ2-7, with D possibly TRBD2 on 5 matching bases. CDR3 size: 11 residues. V shed 4 bases and J shed 6 bases, with 7 bases lying between them. This CDR3 reads CASSSGLEQYF. Written as DNA, the CDR3 is TGTGCCAGCAGTTCCGGACTCGAGCAGTACTTC.

In its sample, this clonotype was seen once. This chain joins TRBV12-3 or TRBV12-4 and TRBJ2-5; 11 nucleotides align to TRBD2. The CDR3 sequence is 14 residues long. Trimming took 4 bases from V and 5 from J; bases not matched to a gene: 3. The CDR3 sequence: CASSSTSGTETQYF. The CDR3, as DNA: TGTGCCAGCAGTTCGACTAGCGGGACGGAGACCCAGTACTTC.

The chain joins TRBV3-1 to TRBJ1-2, with D possibly matching TRBD1 (5 bases). The germline V and J ends were trimmed by 1 base and 3 bases, with 6 bases remaining between them. The germline gives CDR1 LGHDT, CDR2 YNNKEL (reference sequence). The CDR3 runs 13 residues. CDR3 residues: CASSQAGHYGYTF. The DNA of the CDR3 is TGTGCCAGCAGCCAAGCAGGGCACTATGGCTACACCTTC.